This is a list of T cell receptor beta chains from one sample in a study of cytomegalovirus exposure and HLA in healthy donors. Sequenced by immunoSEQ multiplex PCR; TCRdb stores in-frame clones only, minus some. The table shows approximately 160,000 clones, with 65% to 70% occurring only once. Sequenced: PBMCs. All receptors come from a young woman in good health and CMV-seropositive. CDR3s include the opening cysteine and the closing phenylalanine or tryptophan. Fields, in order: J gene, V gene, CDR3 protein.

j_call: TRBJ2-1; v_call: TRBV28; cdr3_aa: CASNVDFNEQFF
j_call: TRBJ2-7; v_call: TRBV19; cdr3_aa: CASSTLGESSYEQYF
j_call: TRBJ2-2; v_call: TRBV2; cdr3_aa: CASSGASGRQNTGELFF
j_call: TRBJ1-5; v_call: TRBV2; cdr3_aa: CASRAEDLSNQPQHF
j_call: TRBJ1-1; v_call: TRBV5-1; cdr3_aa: CASSLVAGQVGTEAFF
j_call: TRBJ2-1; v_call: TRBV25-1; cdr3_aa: CASSERRTSGSNNEQFF
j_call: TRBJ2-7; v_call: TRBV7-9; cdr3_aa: CASSLASSSYEQYF
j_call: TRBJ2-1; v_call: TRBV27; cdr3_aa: CASNRQGLTNYNEQFF
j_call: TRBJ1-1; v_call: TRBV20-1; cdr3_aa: CSARTGTEAFF
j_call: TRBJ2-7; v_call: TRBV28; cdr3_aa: CASVQSGRRYEQYF
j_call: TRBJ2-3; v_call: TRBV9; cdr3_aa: CASSGRDSTTDTQYF
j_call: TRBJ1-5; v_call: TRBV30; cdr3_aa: CAWNKGLGTNQPQHF
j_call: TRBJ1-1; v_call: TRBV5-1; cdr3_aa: CASSFNRAAGSREAFF
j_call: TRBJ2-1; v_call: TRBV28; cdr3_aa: CASSLGQPSYNEQFF
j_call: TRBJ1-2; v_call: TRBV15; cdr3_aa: CATSREGQGGDGYTF
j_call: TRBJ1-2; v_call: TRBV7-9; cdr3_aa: CASGLFGIYGYTF
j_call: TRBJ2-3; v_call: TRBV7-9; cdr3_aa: CASTQTASGRGQYF
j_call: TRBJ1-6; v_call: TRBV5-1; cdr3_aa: CASSGSSYNSPLHF
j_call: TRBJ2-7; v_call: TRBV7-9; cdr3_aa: CASTPDRASYEQYF
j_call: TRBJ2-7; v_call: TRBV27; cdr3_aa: CASSFQGPMGEQYF
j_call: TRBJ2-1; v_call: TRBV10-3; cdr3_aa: CAISKGLADNEQFF
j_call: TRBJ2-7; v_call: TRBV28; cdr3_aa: CASSLELPHEQYF
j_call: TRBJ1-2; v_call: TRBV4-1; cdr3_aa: CASSLTGTGNYGYTF
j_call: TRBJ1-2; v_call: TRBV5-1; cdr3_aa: CASSLGRGEGYGYTF
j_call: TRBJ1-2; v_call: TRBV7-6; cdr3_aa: CASSLTPLSVYGYTF
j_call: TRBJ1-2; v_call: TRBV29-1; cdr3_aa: CSVATDNYGYTF
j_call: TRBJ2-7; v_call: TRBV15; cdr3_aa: CATSRDLAGSYEQYF
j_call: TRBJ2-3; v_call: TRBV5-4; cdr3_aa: CASSSGYFTDTQYF
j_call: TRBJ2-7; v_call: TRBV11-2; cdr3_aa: CASSPRRLAGDSYEQYF
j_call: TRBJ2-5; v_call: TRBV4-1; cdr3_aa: CASSPSVTVPQYF
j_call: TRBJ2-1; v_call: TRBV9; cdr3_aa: CASSSSRVANSYNEQFF